This T cell receptor (beta chain) was observed in a study of blood T cell repertoires in COVID-19. The V end was cut by 5 bases, the J end by 6 bases, with 13 bases between. Germline CDR1 and CDR2: SEHNR and FQNEAQ (reference sequence). CDR3 length equals 14 residues. The protocol was immunoSEQ multiplex PCR, while the TCRdb copy is restricted to in-frame clones and leaves out a portion. The table records about 440,000 clones, about nine tenths of them present only once. This clonotype originated in a woman in her forties or fifties with COVID-19, enrolled during active disease. The specimen sequenced was peripheral blood. The V gene is TRBV7-9, the J gene TRBJ1-4, with D perhaps TRBD1 (5 bases). Written as DNA, the CDR3 is TGTGCCAGCAGCAGGCTCGGGGGTGATGAAAAACTGTTTTTT. This sequence encodes CASSRLGGDEKLFF.